This TCR beta chain was sequenced in a study of cytomegalovirus exposure and HLA in healthy donors (dated by TCRdb to 2015 to 2018). As for the study more broadly: According to an earlier analysis of a few hundred of the donors, about 180 million T cells yielded 117 million unique TCR beta sequences and approximately 300 Gb of sequence data. Typing coverage differed by locus: A, B, C, DRB1 and DQB1 were typed in roughly 620-630 donors, DQA1 in 522, DPA1 in over 600, and DPB1 in roughly 470. A later analysis re-examined previously published TCR beta repertoires from roughly 650 donors and added high-resolution HLA genotyping to investigate patterns of TCR occurrence. Of the roughly 430 genotyped donors, 65% to 90% fell in the genetic ancestry cluster associated with self-reported Caucasian donors. An early release that covered 640 HLA-typed donors contained 250 to 350 gigabases of sequencing data and roughly 84 million unique TCR sequences. Donor age, sex, ethnicity and CMV serostatus were collected together with the repertoire data. Along with the approximately 670-subject first cohort, a separate validation cohort of approximately 110 different subjects was used. Among a few hundred genotyped donors of the cohort, an average of about 240,000 unique TCR beta nucleotide sequences were sequenced per donor, roughly 18% of them non-productive. The study was designed to test whether signatures of past pathogen exposure could be identified by cataloging public T cell receptors. HLA typing covered class I and class II loci at four-digit resolution. Rather than drawing on any new phenotypic data, the later analysis identified candidate immune exposures from TCR beta sequences and the way those sequences occurred across donors. Genome-wide SNP genotypes for about 55% of the 666 donors were used in a later genetic analysis, which treated that subset as a discovery cohort. To decide whether each TCR beta V gene segment behaved as functional or pseudogenic, an earlier analysis of approximately 590 of the donors relied on high-throughput TCR beta sequencing. Using immunosequencing, the study profiled T cell repertoires from some 670 subjects and related those repertoires to cytomegalovirus serostatus. Roughly 5 DR-DQ haplotypes were handled as single units for association and clustering, since linkage in the cohort was strong. To predict cytomegalovirus infection status, the study combined high-throughput TCR immunosequencing, statistical association of individual TCRs with disease status, and machine learning. Every repertoire in the discovery cohort had been generated on one and the same sequencing platform. Here is what the overall study found, with its caveats: According to a later genetic analysis, donors in an Asian-associated ancestry cluster had fewer N-insertions in productive TCRs than the approximately 700-donor mean. According to a later analysis, most CMV-associated TCR beta chains appeared to be HLA-restricted, and the HLA associations seemed to be driven largely by CMV exposure. The 87-base-pair reads could not distinguish some IMGT-functional V segments, including TRBV6-2 and TRBV6-3, so those segments were excluded. According to a later analysis, TCR association rates differed among HLA loci, with DRB1 alleles showing the most associated TCRs and HLA-C alleles showing the fewest. In a later analysis, HLA-associated TCR beta chains showed more clonal expansion and lower generation probabilities than non-associated chains that were equally common. Several of the top co-occurrence clusters appeared to be linked to parvovirus B19, influenza, CMV and Epstein-Barr virus, according to a later analysis. Specific HLA alleles were associated with 15,000 to 20,000 TCR beta sequences at a false discovery rate of 0.05 in a later analysis. Assigning TCR associations to individual alleles was difficult when HLA alleles, especially DR and DQ, strongly co-occurred. A few of the identified cytomegalovirus-associated TCR beta chains were confirmed in vitro to be specific for cytomegalovirus antigens. Correlated functional status among segregating V segments might reflect linkage disequilibrium, but an unknown experimental factor could not be ruled out. The study listed 164 TCR beta chains as associated with cytomegalovirus. Sequencing depth was assumed to be roughly uniform across donors in the presence/absence analyses, though that assumption may not hold. An association between a missense DCLRE1C variant and V-gene and J-gene trimming of TCR beta chains was found in a later genetic analysis and replicated in an independent cohort. For the cohort, immune exposure information was limited to CMV serostatus. Cytomegalovirus status was reported to be diagnosed by the classifier with high specificity and sensitivity in both the original and validation cohorts. An earlier analysis of approximately 590 of the donors showed that most TCR beta V segments appeared in productive rearrangements either about 87% or about 30% of the time, which broadly matched IMGT annotations. HLA typing was unavailable for some donors at each locus, so association tests used only the typed subset. The cohort was sequenced for TCR beta chains only, and without alpha or paired-chain data the features that could be detected were limited. Most TCR sequences were observed very rarely across donors, whereas some public TCRs were present in many individuals. The earlier analysis of some 560 of the donors excluded over 15 rarely observed V segments, including chromosome 9 orphons, because counts were too low. A group of highly shared sequence variants was considered likely to be a technical artifact of the sequencing pipeline. It was suggested by the authors that the approach could potentially be generalized to other disease states and immunological phenotypes. A further reported finding was that TCR beta sequences accurately predicted the HLA-A and HLA-B alleles for most subjects in the first cohort.

With regard to this clone: No cognate antigen has been identified for it. Per-nucleotide qualities are absent, and no much larger clonotype sits a single base away.

The cohort was made up of 500 to 800 healthy bone marrow donors. All cohort members were sampled while nominally healthy, although unrecorded immune exposures were likely present. The donor was CMV seronegative and belonged to the group of 352 seronegative cohort members. A peripheral blood sample was provided by each donor, and peripheral blood mononuclear cells were used for TCR beta sequencing. Genomic DNA was extracted from the blood cell samples with the Qiagen DNeasy Blood Extraction Kit. Receptors were amplified or captured by the immunoSEQ multiplex PCR assay. A mixture of 60 forward primers for TCR Vbeta segments and 13 reverse primers for TCR Jbeta segments was used in the multiplex PCR. A multiplex PCR assay on genomic DNA amplified the CDR3 region of rearranged TCR beta genes. On the Illumina HiSeq System, the amplified TCR beta libraries were sequenced as 87-base-pair reads. Concerning the study's data processing: Across the 500 to 850 repertoires, a later analysis counted tens of millions of unique TCR beta chains, 9.5 million to 12 million of which were shared by at least two donors. To remove PCR and sequencing errors, raw reads were error-corrected and collapsed into unique sequences using a nearest-neighbor algorithm that merged closely related sequences. CDR3 sequences were aligned to IMGT reference sequences to assign V, D and J gene segments. For a sequence to be retained, a match of at least six nucleotides to both a V gene segment and a J gene segment was required. A rearrangement was called productive if the CDR3 had no stop codons and remained in frame with V and J, and every other rearrangement was called non-productive. Following IMGT convention, CDR3 was defined as the stretch from the second conserved V-encoded cysteine up to the conserved J-encoded phenylalanine. The earlier analysis of roughly 590 of the donors excluded any sequence lacking an unambiguous match to a single V gene segment. An earlier analysis of several hundred of the donors called V segments functional above 56.7% productive rearrangements and segregating when the between-donor standard deviation exceeded 5%. A statistical classification framework was developed to diagnose cytomegalovirus status using the catalog of TCR beta chain sequences. In a later analysis, V and J genes were assigned by comparing TCR nucleotide sequences against IMGT/GENE-DB human TR gene sequences. A later analysis assigned CDR3 sequences and most-parsimonious VDJ recombination scenarios with the TCRdist pipeline. In a later analysis, each TCR beta chain was defined by its CDR3 amino acid sequence together with its V-gene family, and reads without a unique V-gene family were excluded. In a later analysis, approximately 640 highly shared, low-generation-probability nucleotide sequences were removed to address suspected cross-contamination and a sequencing artifact. A later analysis calculated a clonal expansion index for each public chain from normalized within-repertoire ranks of inferred template counts. In a later analysis, generation probabilities were computed with a VDJ recombination model fitted to out-of-frame rearrangements, and the resulting probabilities were checked against IGoR. In a later analysis, TCR-TCR, TCR-HLA and TCR-CMV co-occurrence was scored with hypergeometric tests, and a repertoire-size bias correction was applied to TCR pairs. False discovery rates were estimated in a later analysis by permuting HLA or CMV assignments 20 times. In a later analysis, co-occurring TCRs were grouped using DBSCAN, and TCRdist sequence similarity was added for clustering within HLA-allele-positive subsets. Repertoires with fewer than 30,000 or more than 120,000 public chains were left out of co-occurrence clustering, as were five repertoires with anomalous nucleotide sharing. TCRdb obtained this table from immuneACCESS and retained in-frame rearrangements with V and J assigned. These tables miss some clones; where compared with another copy, unresolved V genes account for less than half of the shortfall, and the remainder is unexplained. V, J and clone size are those of that table, while D and trimming were read from the DNA. For this sample the table gives roughly 55,000 clones, of which approximately 80% were detected only once. The ten largest clones take up more than 2.5% of the sample.

From the cysteine through the phenylalanine, the CDR3 covers 17 amino acids. The CDR3 DNA has 51 bases and is translated from base 1. The V end gives up 5 bases and the J end 4 bases, leaving 9 bases in the junction not matched to a gene. The germline V gene provides CDR1 SNHLY and CDR2 FYNNEI. The chain employs TRBV2 and TRBJ2-3; 13 nucleotides in the junction match TRBD2. Source material: PBMCs. This clonotype was obtained from a female donor in good health and CMV-seronegative. The CDR3: CASSLARLAGGSDTQYF. The nucleotide sequence reads as follows: TGTGCCAGCAGTCTGGCCCGACTAGCGGGGGGTTCAGATACGCAGTATTTT.